The clone carrying this T cell receptor beta chain showed up many times. One end of the junction varies from germline; a read error may be responsible. The TCR beta CDR3 regions underwent amplification using RNA transcripts as the source. TCR CDR3 regions were first amplified by RT-PCR with HTBI primers. MiXCR, applied by TCRdb to the multiplex PCR reads, yields one record per CDR3 protein. Among fewer than 650,000 distinct CDR3 sequences listed, 46% were seen once. The data belong to a study of T cells in Graves' hyperthyroidism and ophthalmopathy. The CDR3 consists of 14 residues. Germline CDR1 reads SGHTA; CDR2 reads FQGNSA.

Material: peripheral blood or thyroid tissue (not recorded which). The receptor was isolated from an adult woman with Graves' disease, either hyperthyroidism or ophthalmopathy (not recorded which). The chain recombines TRBV7-2 with TRBJ1-6; D is undetermined. The CDR3 nucleotides read TGTGCCACCAGCCTGAGGTACCAGAATTCACCCCTCCACTTT. This codes for CATSLRYQNSPLHF.